In this sample, the clone carrying this TCR beta chain turned up many times. Its antigen is as yet unknown. V lost 3 bases and J 0 bases, leaving 12 bases between the germline ends. The CDR3 is made up of 15 amino acids. This sample is part of a study of CD8 T cells in ankylosing spondylitis. Study observations and caveats: Earlier studies detected some motif variants in reactive arthritis synovial fluid and blood.

Making the TCR beta libraries involved quantitative 5'-RACE with molecular barcodes. TCRdb reprocessed the 5' RACE reads with MiXCR, giving one entry per CDR3 protein. The table lists more than 300,000 distinct CDR3 sequences, around 10% of them singletons. The sample comprised blood, either unsorted or a sorted T cell fraction (not recorded which). The TCR originated in a female donor with ankylosing spondylitis or in good health (not recorded which). This chain links TRBV12-3 or TRBV12-4 with TRBJ2-7, with a tentative D call TRBD1 (5 bases). The CDR3 sequence: CASSFRQLSSYEQYF. The CDR3 DNA reads TGTGCCAGCAGTTTTAGACAGCTAAGCTCCTACGAGCAGTACTTC.